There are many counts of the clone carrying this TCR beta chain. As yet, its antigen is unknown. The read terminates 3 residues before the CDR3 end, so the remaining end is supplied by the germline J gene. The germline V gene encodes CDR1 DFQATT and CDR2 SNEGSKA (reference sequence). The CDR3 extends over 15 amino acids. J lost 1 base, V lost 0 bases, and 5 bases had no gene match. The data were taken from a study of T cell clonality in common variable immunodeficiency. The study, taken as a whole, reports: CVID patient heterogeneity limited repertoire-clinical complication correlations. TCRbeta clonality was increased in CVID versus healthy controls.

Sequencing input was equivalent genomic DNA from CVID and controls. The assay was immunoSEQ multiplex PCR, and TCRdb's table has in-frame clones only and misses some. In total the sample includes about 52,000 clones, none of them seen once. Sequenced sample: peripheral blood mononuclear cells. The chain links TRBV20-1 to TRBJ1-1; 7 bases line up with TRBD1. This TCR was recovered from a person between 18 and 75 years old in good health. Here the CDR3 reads CSAREFTGANTEAFF. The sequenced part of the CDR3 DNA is TGCAGTGCTAGAGAATTTACAGGGGCGAACACTGAA.